Described below is a single T cell receptor (beta chain) sequence and its context. The data were taken from a study of blood T cell repertoires in COVID-19. The data were produced by immunoSEQ multiplex PCR, yet TCRdb's version contains in-frame clones alone and is incomplete. The profile shows 150,000 to 200,000 clones, around 83% of them singletons. V lost 3 bases, J lost 9 bases, and 6 bases stayed unmatched. Germline CDR1 is LGHDT and CDR2 is YNNKEL (reference sequence). The CDR3 extends over 16 amino acids. J is TRBJ2-1 and V is TRBV3-1 (or the pseudogene TRBV3-2); TRBD2 matches at 15 bases. Sequencing was carried out using PBMCs or T cells enriched from blood (not recorded which). This receptor was identified in a man over 45 who had recovered from COVID-19. CDR3 sequence: CASSQGLAGGVSEQFF. The CDR3 nucleotides read TGTGCCAGCAGCCAGGGACTAGCGGGGGGTGTGAGTGAGCAGTTCTTC.